A single sample gave rise to the 4 T cell receptor beta chains below, sequenced in a study of glioma-infiltrating T cells. Amplification of TCR alpha and beta CDR3 regions from RNA used iRepertoire nested multiplex PCR. MiXCR was run by TCRdb on the multiplex PCR reads, yielding one entry per CDR3 protein. The repertoire holds about 93,000 distinct CDR3 sequences, around 37% seen once, with 35% to 45% in the top ten. The sequenced material came from glioma tissue, nonneoplastic brain tissue, or PBMCs (not recorded which). The receptors come from a human donor with low-grade glioma or glioblastoma, undergoing nonglioma brain surgery, or in good health (not recorded which).

As regards this clonotype: A much larger clone differs from this one at a single base, so this may be a read error. The chain carries TRBV5-4 and TRBJ2-1, with D possibly being TRBD2 (5 bases). The CDR3 length is 13 residues. Germline V lookup: CDR1 SGHNT, CDR2 YYREEE (reference sequence). V lost 4 bases, J lost 4 bases, and 9 bases lay in between. CDR3 sequence reads: CASSPTNYNEQFF. DNA of the CDR3: TGTGCCAGCAGCCCGACTAATTACAATGAGCAGTTCTTC.

As concerns this clonotype: The germline gene is not matched at one end of the junction; a read error may be the cause. V is TRBV10-3 and J is TRBJ2-2, with a tentative D call TRBD2 (5 bases). The CDR3 totals 14 residues. Germline CDR1 reads ENHRY; CDR2 reads SYGVKD. The CDR3 DNA follows: TGCGCCATCAGTGAGACGGGGTGCACCGGGGAGCTGTTTTTT. It yields the protein CAISETGCTGELFF.

This clonotype was counted once. A read error may explain this, as a much larger clone is one base away. This chain links TRBV10-3 with TRBJ2-2, with D unresolved. This CDR3 region has 13 residues. CDR1 is ENHRY, CDR2 SYGVKD, per germline. CDR3 region: CAISEQNTEELFF. The CDR3 DNA reads as TGTGCCATCAGTGAGCAGAACACCGAGGAGCTGTTTTTT.

This clonotype was picked up many times. The chain is built from TRBV24-1 and TRBJ2-1, with D possibly TRBD2 on 5 matching bases. V lost 4 bases, J lost 0 bases, and 15 bases lay in between. The CDR3 covers 17 residues. From germline, CDR1 is KGHDR and CDR2 SFDVKD. In DNA form, the CDR3 reads TGTGCCACCAGTGACAACGGACTCTCCAGCTCCTACAATGAGCAGTTCTTC. Translating gives CATSDNGLSSSYNEQFF.